This TCR beta chain was captured in a study of cytomegalovirus exposure and HLA in healthy donors. This PCR relied on a set of 60 Vbeta primers and 13 Jbeta primers. TCRdb's table, derived via immunoSEQ multiplex PCR, lists solely in-frame clones and lacks some. Found here are 200,000 to 250,000 clones, about 80% of them singletons; the top ten hold 5.4%. Germline V lookup: CDR1 SGDLS, CDR2 YYNGEE. Trimming took off 0 bases at V and 5 bases at J, with 3 bases between the two ends. The CDR3 is made up of 12 amino acids. The sequenced sample was PBMCs. This sequence was found in a woman aged 40 to 55 in good health and CMV-seropositive. The V gene is TRBV9, the J gene TRBJ2-1; no reliable D call. The CDR3 DNA follows: TGTGCCAGCAGCGTAGAGCACAATGAGCAGTTCTTC. This translates into CASSVEHNEQFF. Full variable domain (remainder filled in from reference TRBV9 and TRBJ2-1): DSGVTQTPKHLITATGQRVTLRCSPRSGDLSVYWYQQSLDQGLQFLIQYYNGEERAKGNILERFSAQQFPDLHSELNLSSLELGDSALYFCASSVEHNEQFFGPGTRLTVL.